This is a list of T cell receptor beta chains from one sample in a study of blood T cell repertoires in COVID-19. Profiled with immunoSEQ multiplex PCR; TCRdb holds only in-frame clones, not every one. The sample records approximately 140,000 clones, around 83% being singletons. The sequenced sample consisted of peripheral blood. These receptor sequences come from a human donor in a cohort sampled during active COVID-19. The CDR3 runs from the conserved cysteine through the conserved F or W. The D gene is left open where the match is weak. Expanded clones get a size class; other rows say once, few or many, or leave the size out.

>TRBD2|TRBJ2-2|-|TRBV7-2
CASPGLAEINTGELFF
TGTGCCAGTCCCGGACTAGCGGAAATCAACACCGGGGAGCTGTTTTTT
>-|TRBJ1-1|-|TRBV6-5
CASTPTWGRDTEAFF
TGTGCCAGCACCCCGACATGGGGCAGGGACACTGAAGCTTTCTTT
>TRBD1|TRBJ1-2|-|TRBV28
CASSSGTGLYGYTF
TGTGCCAGCAGTTCCGGGACAGGGCTGTATGGCTACACCTTC
>-|TRBJ1-1|-|TRBV19
CASLGLRMNTEAFF
TGTGCCAGCCTAGGACTCCGCATGAACACTGAAGCTTTCTTT
>-|TRBJ2-1|-|TRBV5-4
CASSTRTPVEQFF
TGTGCCAGCAGCACCCGAACTCCTGTTGAGCAGTTCTTC
>-|TRBJ1-1|-|TRBV3-1/TRBV3-2
CASSQRVVGSAEAFF
TGTGCCAGCAGCCAGAGAGTCGTAGGGAGCGCTGAAGCTTTCTTT
>TRBD1|TRBJ1-1|-|TRBV19
CASSVTGVGTEAFF
TGTGCCAGTAGCGTGACAGGGGTAGGCACTGAAGCTTTCTTT
>TRBD2|TRBJ2-1|-|TRBV10-3
CATHRGPSGGDEQFF
TGTGCCACCCATAGAGGCCCTAGCGGGGGGGATGAGCAGTTCTTC
>-|TRBJ2-7|-|TRBV5-1
CASSFEVTSYEQYF
TGCGCCAGCAGCTTTGAGGTGACCTCCTACGAGCAGTACTTC
>TRBD2|TRBJ2-1|-|TRBV7-2
CASSPRTSGRSEQFF
TGTGCCAGCAGCCCCCGGACTAGCGGGAGGAGTGAGCAGTTCTTC
>-|TRBJ2-5|-|TRBV7-2
CASSLGGGQETQYF
TGTGCCAGCAGCTTAGGAGGGGGACAAGAGACCCAGTACTTC
>-|TRBJ2-7|few|TRBV24-1
CATSSGGPYEQYF
TGTGCCACCAGTTCAGGAGGGCCCTACGAGCAGTACTTC
>-|TRBJ1-1|-|TRBV19
CASSKGVGIEAFF
TGTGCCAGTAGTAAGGGGGTTGGGATTGAAGCTTTCTTT
>TRBD2|TRBJ2-7|-|TRBV28
CASRGTSGSEGYEQYF
TGTGCCAGCAGGGGGACTAGCGGGAGCGAAGGTTACGAGCAGTACTTC
>-|TRBJ1-3|-|TRBV6-5
CASSYTGVAGNTIYF
TGTGCCAGCAGTTATACCGGGGTAGCTGGAAACACCATATATTTT
>TRBD1|TRBJ1-6|-|TRBV9
CASGADDRVYNSPLHF
TGTGCCAGCGGCGCCGACGACAGGGTCTATAATTCACCCCTCCACTTT